The 26 T cell receptor beta chains below were found in one sample sequenced in a study of control samples from healthy donors and cancer patients. Using immunoSEQ multiplex PCR, the repertoire was profiled, and TCRdb retains in-frame clones only, with some absent. The repertoire has approximately 170,000 clones, more than 85% of them found once; the top ten carry approximately 0.7%. The sequencing input was blood. The receptors come from a woman aged 30 to 39 in good health.

The gene calls are TRBV7-6 and TRBJ1-4, with TRBD1 identical over 7 bases. The germline gives CDR1 SGHVS, CDR2 FNYEAQ. Trimming took 0 bases from V and 4 from J; bases not matched to a gene: 2. The CDR3 is made up of 15 amino acids. CDR3 nucleotide sequence: TGTGCCAGCAGCTTAGCCGGACAGGTTAATGAAAAACTGTTTTTT. Protein sequence: CASSLAGQVNEKLFF.

This chain connects TRBV29-1 to TRBJ2-1; D is perhaps TRBD1 (5 bases). CDR3 length: 14 amino acids. Germline-derived CDR1 and CDR2 are SQVTM and ANQGSEA. With 1 base removed from V and 3 bases from J, the gap between germline ends came to 10 bases. In DNA form, the CDR3 reads TGCAGCGTTGAAGGGCGACAGAGCTACAATGAGCAGTTCTTC. Its translation: CSVEGRQSYNEQFF.

The chain couples TRBV4-1 to TRBJ2-3, with 7 bases fitting TRBD2. CDR3 length: 14 residues. Germline V gene data show CDR1 as MGHRA and CDR2 as YSYEKL. The trim removed 6 bases at V and 0 bases at J, leaving 3 bases unmatched. This CDR3 is CASSSSGSTDTQYF. In DNA form, the CDR3 reads TGCGCCAGCAGTTCTAGCGGCAGCACAGATACGCAGTATTTT.

This clone was picked up a small number of times. The chain has TRBV20-1 and TRBJ1-5; tentatively, D is TRBD1 (6 bases). This CDR3 has 16 residues. Trimming left V 3 bases short and J 1 base short, with 16 bases between. Germline CDR1 reads DFQATT; CDR2 reads SNEGSKA (reference sequence). The CDR3 DNA is TGCAGTGCTAGTTTCCCTACGGACAGCAGCAATCAGCCCCAGCATTTT. It yields the protein CSASFPTDSSNQPQHF.

V is TRBV5-6 and J is TRBJ2-7; 7 positions match TRBD2. Trimming took 4 bases from V and 6 from J; bases not matched to a gene: 7. Germline CDR1 is SGHDT and CDR2 is YYEEEE. The length of the CDR3 is 13 residues. CDR3 loop: CASSPQTSTEQYF. DNA for the CDR3: TGTGCCAGCAGCCCACAGACTAGCACCGAGCAGTACTTC. The complete variable domain, with remaining parts taken from reference TRBV5-6 and TRBJ2-7, reads DAGVTQSPTHLIKTRGQQVTLRCSPKSGHDTVSWYQQALGQGPQFIFQYYEEEERQRGNFPDRFSGHQFPNYSSELNVNALLLGDSALYLCASSPQTSTEQYFGPGTRLTVT.

This clone was observed a single time. The chain recombines TRBV10-3 with TRBJ2-4, with D tentatively TRBD2 (6 bases). The length of the CDR3 is 14 residues. The V gene lost 5 bases and the J gene lost 0 bases, with 8 bases spanning the gap. CDR1 is ENHRY and CDR2 is SYGVKD in the germline V gene. The CDR3 DNA reads TGTGCCATCAGTCCGGGAGTAGCCAAAAACATTCAGTACTTC. The encoded protein is CAISPGVAKNIQYF.

The J gene is TRBJ1-3, the V gene TRBV2; D is unresolved. CDR3 size: 14 residues. Germline V gives CDR1 SNHLY, CDR2 FYNNEI. V was pared by 7 bases and J by 4 bases, with 14 bases between. CDR3 coding DNA: TGTGCCAGCATGGTCGGGCCTAGGGGAAACACCATATATTTT. It is translated as CASMVGPRGNTIYF.

This clone was seen a few times. J is TRBJ1-3 and V is TRBV7-3; no definite D call. V lost 6 bases, J lost 0 bases, and 3 bases lay in between. The CDR3 runs to 12 residues. The germline V gene has CDR1 SGHTA and CDR2 FQGTGA. The CDR3 reads CASRGSGNTIYF. As DNA, the CDR3 is TGTGCCAGCAGGGGCTCTGGAAACACCATATATTTT.

CDR3 residues: CASSVLAGGETQYF. The CDR3 DNA is TGTGCCAGCAGTGTGCTAGCGGGAGGTGAGACCCAGTACTTC. The chain employs TRBV27 and TRBJ2-5; 11 nucleotides match TRBD2. The V gene end was trimmed by 5 bases and the J gene end by 5 bases; junction bases not matched to a gene: 4. Germline lookup yields CDR1 MNHEY and CDR2 SMNVEV (reference sequence). The CDR3 extends over 14 amino acids.

This chain links TRBV28 with TRBJ2-1; D might be TRBD2 (5 bases). The V gene lost 7 bases and the J gene lost 0 bases, with 10 bases spanning the gap. CDR3 length equals 14 residues. Germline CDR1 and CDR2: MDHEN and SYDVKM. CDR3 DNA: TGTGCCAGCAACGGGGATAGCTCCTACAATGAGCAGTTCTTC. This translates into CASNGDSSYNEQFF. Variable domain in full (rest from reference TRBV28 and TRBJ2-1): DVKVTQSSRYLVKRTGEKVFLECVQDMDHENMFWYRQDPGLGLRLIYFSYDVKMKEKGDIPEGYSVSREKKERFSLILESASTNQTSMYLCASNGDSSYNEQFFGPGTRLTVL.

V is TRBV19 and J is TRBJ2-7; D might be TRBD1 or TRBD2, each matching 5 bases. The V end lost 3 bases, the J end lost 1 base, and 13 bases lay between the germline ends. Germline assignment: CDR1 LNHDA and CDR2 SQIVND (reference sequence). The CDR3 is made up of 15 amino acids. CDR3 nucleotide sequence: TGTGCCAGTAGTATGTCGCAGGGAGCTTCCTACGAGCAGTACTTC. It encodes CASSMSQGASYEQYF.

The CDR3 reads CASSQAYPRGSYNSPLHF. Here the CDR3 DNA reads TGCGCCAGCAGCCAAGCATACCCCAGGGGCTCCTATAATTCACCCCTCCACTTT. The chain combines TRBV4-1 with TRBJ1-6, with D possibly being TRBD1 (6 bases). Trimming removed 1 base at V and 0 bases at J, with 13 bases between. The CDR3 extends over 18 amino acids. Germline assignment: CDR1 MGHRA and CDR2 YSYEKL.

The chain joins TRBV12-3 or TRBV12-4 to TRBJ1-1; D is unclear. V lost 8 bases to trimming and J lost 4 bases, with 11 bases between them. CDR3 length: 12 amino acids. CDR3 in amino acids: CASQGLGTEAFF. The DNA for the CDR3 is TGTGCCAGCCAAGGGTTGGGCACTGAAGCTTTCTTT.

J is TRBJ1-4 and V is TRBV7-9, with a tentative D call TRBD1 (6 bases). Between the trimmed V and J ends, which lost 0 bases and 5 bases, there was a span of 13 bases. The V gene's germline CDR1 is SEHNR and CDR2 FQNEAQ (reference sequence). CDR3 size: 16 residues. The chain's CDR3 is CASSLAGGQGNEKLFF. As DNA, the CDR3 is TGTGCCAGCAGCTTAGCTGGGGGGCAAGGGAATGAAAAACTGTTTTTT.

J is TRBJ2-1 and V is TRBV28; D tentatively reads TRBD1 or TRBD2 (5 bases each). Deletions cut 8 bases from V and 7 bases from J, with 18 bases between. Germline V gives CDR1 MDHEN, CDR2 SYDVKM. CDR3 size: 14 residues. The CDR3 DNA sequence: TGTGCCAGCTCCGGGGCAGGGCTAAGTAATGAGCAGTTCTTC. It is translated as CASSGAGLSNEQFF.

This chain uses TRBV28 with TRBJ2-3; D is unresolved. This CDR3 has 12 amino acids. CDR1 is MDHEN and CDR2 is SYDVKM in the germline V gene. V lost 2 bases, J lost 2 bases, and 2 bases lay in between. The CDR3, as DNA: TGTGCCAGCAGTTTAGACACAGATACGCAGTATTTT. Protein product: CASSLDTDTQYF.

This clone turned up a few times. The rearrangement joins TRBV14 to TRBJ2-7, with 11 bases fitting TRBD1. V lost 4 bases, J lost 4 bases, and 3 bases stayed unmatched. The CDR3 contains 14 residues. Germline V CDR1 and CDR2: SGHDN, FVKESK. CDR3 coding DNA: TGTGCCAGCAGCCGGACAGGGGGCTCATACGAGCAGTACTTC. Amino acids: CASSRTGGSYEQYF.

The rearrangement links TRBV5-8 to TRBJ1-2, with D possibly TRBD1 on 6 matching bases. Trimming removed 7 bases from V and 3 bases from J, with 10 bases in between. Germline CDR1 and CDR2: SGHTS and YDEGEE. CDR3 length: 12 amino acids. DNA of the CDR3: TGTGCCAGCCGGACAGTATACTATGGCTACACCTTC. Translating gives CASRTVYYGYTF.

As to this clone: Other DNA sequences in the same sample also yield this CDR3. The chain's CDR3 is CASSAVLTDTQYF. CDR3 nucleotides: TGCGCCAGCAGTGCAGTTCTCACAGATACGCAGTATTTT. The chain employs TRBV10-1 and TRBJ2-3; no reliable D call. The CDR3 length is 13 residues. V was clipped by 4 bases and J by 2 bases, with 7 bases between them. In germline, CDR1 is WNHNN, CDR2 SYGVQD (reference sequence).

This clone was recorded once. V and J are TRBV28 and TRBJ1-2, with 8 bases aligning to TRBD1. This CDR3 contains 16 residues. Looked up from germline, CDR1 is MDHEN and CDR2 is SYDVKM. Trimming took 3 bases from V and 2 from J; bases not matched to a gene: 8. The DNA for the CDR3 is TGTGCCAGCAGTTTCCCAGGGGGCATCCGAAACTATGGCTACACCTTC. It encodes CASSFPGGIRNYGYTF.

The chain carries TRBV20-1 and TRBJ2-5, with D possibly called TRBD1 or TRBD2 (5 bases each). The CDR3 is 15 residues long. Deletions cut 3 bases from V and 5 bases from J, with 19 bases between. The germline V gene encodes CDR1 DFQATT and CDR2 SNEGSKA (reference sequence). The CDR3 bases are TGCAGTGCTAGTGAGGGTAGGGGCCAAGTGGAGACCCAGTACTTC. Protein product: CSASEGRGQVETQYF.

The chain uses TRBV7-3 and TRBJ2-5; 7 bases match TRBD2. In germline, CDR1 is SGHTA, CDR2 FQGTGA. The CDR3 is 16 amino acids. V lost 0 bases to trimming and J lost 5 bases; unmatched junction nucleotides: 9. CDR3 protein: CASSLTGTAAGETQYF. CDR3 nucleotides: TGTGCCAGCAGCTTAACGGGTACAGCAGCGGGGGAGACCCAGTACTTC.

V usage is TRBV28 and J usage is TRBJ1-4; 12 nucleotides align to TRBD1. Germline V lookup: CDR1 MDHEN, CDR2 SYDVKM. Losses at the gene ends were 3 bases for V and 2 bases for J; bases not matched to a gene: 4. The CDR3 has 17 residues. Here the CDR3 reads CASSLGQGALTNEKLFF. CDR3 DNA: TGTGCCAGCAGTTTGGGACAGGGGGCCCTCACTAATGAAAAACTGTTTTTT.

The CDR3 DNA reads TGTGCCAGCAGATCCACAGGGGGCAATCAGCCCCAGCATTTT. Amino acid sequence: CASRSTGGNQPQHF. This chain joins TRBV27 and TRBJ1-5; 7 nucleotides agree with TRBD1. The CDR3 runs 14 residues. J gave up 2 bases and V 6 bases, and 4 bases lay outside the gene matches. CDR1 and CDR2 from the germline V gene are MNHEY and SMNVEV (reference sequence).

The chain has TRBV16 and TRBJ2-7; possible D gene TRBD2, 5 bases. This CDR3 has 16 amino acids. Germline CDR1 is KGHSY and CDR2 is FQNENV. Trimming cost V 4 bases and J 2 bases, with 18 bases left between them. The DNA for the CDR3 is TGTGCCAGCAGCCTACCCCCCGGCACGAGGGCCTACGAGCAGTACTTC. Its translation: CASSLPPGTRAYEQYF.

J is TRBJ2-5 and V is TRBV5-8; 9 bases map to TRBD2. Trimming took 5 bases from V and 2 from J; bases not matched to a gene: 7. The length of the CDR3 is 15 residues. CDR1 and CDR2 (germline): SGHTS, YDEGEE. Here the CDR3 DNA reads TGTGCCAGCAGTAAACGACTAGCGGCACAAGAGACCCAGTACTTC. It specifies CASSKRLAAQETQYF. The full variable domain, its missing parts supplied by reference TRBV5-8 and TRBJ2-5, is EAGVTQSPTHLIKTRGQQATLRCSPISGHTSVYWYQQALGLGLQFLLWYDEGEERNRGNFPPRFSGRQFPNYSSELNVNALELEDSALYLCASSKRLAAQETQYFGPGTRLLVL.